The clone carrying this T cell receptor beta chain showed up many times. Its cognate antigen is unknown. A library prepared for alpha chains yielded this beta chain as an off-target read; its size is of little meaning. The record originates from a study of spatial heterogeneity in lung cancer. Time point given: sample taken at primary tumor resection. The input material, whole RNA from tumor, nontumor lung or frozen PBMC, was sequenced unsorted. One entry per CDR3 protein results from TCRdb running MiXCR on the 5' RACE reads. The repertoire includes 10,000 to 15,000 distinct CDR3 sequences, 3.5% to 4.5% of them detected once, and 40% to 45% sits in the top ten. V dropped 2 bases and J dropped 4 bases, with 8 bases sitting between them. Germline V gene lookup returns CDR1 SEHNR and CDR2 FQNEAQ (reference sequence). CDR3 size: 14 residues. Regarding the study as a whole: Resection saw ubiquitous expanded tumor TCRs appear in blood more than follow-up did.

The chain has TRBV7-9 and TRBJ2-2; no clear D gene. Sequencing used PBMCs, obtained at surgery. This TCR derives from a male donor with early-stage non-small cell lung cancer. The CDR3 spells CASSLQTSTGELFF. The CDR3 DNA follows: TGTGCCAGCAGCTTACAAACCAGCACCGGGGAGCTGTTTTTT.